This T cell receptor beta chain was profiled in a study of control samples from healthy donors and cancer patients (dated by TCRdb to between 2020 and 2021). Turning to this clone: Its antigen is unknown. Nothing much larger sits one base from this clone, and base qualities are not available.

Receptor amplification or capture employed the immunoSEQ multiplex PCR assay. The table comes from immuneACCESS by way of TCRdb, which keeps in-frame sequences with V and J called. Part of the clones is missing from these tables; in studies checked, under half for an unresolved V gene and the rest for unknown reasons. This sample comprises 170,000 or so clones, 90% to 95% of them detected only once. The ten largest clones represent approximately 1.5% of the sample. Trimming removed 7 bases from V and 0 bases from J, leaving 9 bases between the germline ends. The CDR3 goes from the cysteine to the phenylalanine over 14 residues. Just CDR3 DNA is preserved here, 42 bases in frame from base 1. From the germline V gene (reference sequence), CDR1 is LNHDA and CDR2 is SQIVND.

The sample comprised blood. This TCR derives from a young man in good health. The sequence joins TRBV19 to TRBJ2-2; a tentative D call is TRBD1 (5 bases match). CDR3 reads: CASTRQTNTGELFF. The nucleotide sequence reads TGTGCCAGTACCCGACAGACGAACACCGGGGAGCTGTTTTTT.